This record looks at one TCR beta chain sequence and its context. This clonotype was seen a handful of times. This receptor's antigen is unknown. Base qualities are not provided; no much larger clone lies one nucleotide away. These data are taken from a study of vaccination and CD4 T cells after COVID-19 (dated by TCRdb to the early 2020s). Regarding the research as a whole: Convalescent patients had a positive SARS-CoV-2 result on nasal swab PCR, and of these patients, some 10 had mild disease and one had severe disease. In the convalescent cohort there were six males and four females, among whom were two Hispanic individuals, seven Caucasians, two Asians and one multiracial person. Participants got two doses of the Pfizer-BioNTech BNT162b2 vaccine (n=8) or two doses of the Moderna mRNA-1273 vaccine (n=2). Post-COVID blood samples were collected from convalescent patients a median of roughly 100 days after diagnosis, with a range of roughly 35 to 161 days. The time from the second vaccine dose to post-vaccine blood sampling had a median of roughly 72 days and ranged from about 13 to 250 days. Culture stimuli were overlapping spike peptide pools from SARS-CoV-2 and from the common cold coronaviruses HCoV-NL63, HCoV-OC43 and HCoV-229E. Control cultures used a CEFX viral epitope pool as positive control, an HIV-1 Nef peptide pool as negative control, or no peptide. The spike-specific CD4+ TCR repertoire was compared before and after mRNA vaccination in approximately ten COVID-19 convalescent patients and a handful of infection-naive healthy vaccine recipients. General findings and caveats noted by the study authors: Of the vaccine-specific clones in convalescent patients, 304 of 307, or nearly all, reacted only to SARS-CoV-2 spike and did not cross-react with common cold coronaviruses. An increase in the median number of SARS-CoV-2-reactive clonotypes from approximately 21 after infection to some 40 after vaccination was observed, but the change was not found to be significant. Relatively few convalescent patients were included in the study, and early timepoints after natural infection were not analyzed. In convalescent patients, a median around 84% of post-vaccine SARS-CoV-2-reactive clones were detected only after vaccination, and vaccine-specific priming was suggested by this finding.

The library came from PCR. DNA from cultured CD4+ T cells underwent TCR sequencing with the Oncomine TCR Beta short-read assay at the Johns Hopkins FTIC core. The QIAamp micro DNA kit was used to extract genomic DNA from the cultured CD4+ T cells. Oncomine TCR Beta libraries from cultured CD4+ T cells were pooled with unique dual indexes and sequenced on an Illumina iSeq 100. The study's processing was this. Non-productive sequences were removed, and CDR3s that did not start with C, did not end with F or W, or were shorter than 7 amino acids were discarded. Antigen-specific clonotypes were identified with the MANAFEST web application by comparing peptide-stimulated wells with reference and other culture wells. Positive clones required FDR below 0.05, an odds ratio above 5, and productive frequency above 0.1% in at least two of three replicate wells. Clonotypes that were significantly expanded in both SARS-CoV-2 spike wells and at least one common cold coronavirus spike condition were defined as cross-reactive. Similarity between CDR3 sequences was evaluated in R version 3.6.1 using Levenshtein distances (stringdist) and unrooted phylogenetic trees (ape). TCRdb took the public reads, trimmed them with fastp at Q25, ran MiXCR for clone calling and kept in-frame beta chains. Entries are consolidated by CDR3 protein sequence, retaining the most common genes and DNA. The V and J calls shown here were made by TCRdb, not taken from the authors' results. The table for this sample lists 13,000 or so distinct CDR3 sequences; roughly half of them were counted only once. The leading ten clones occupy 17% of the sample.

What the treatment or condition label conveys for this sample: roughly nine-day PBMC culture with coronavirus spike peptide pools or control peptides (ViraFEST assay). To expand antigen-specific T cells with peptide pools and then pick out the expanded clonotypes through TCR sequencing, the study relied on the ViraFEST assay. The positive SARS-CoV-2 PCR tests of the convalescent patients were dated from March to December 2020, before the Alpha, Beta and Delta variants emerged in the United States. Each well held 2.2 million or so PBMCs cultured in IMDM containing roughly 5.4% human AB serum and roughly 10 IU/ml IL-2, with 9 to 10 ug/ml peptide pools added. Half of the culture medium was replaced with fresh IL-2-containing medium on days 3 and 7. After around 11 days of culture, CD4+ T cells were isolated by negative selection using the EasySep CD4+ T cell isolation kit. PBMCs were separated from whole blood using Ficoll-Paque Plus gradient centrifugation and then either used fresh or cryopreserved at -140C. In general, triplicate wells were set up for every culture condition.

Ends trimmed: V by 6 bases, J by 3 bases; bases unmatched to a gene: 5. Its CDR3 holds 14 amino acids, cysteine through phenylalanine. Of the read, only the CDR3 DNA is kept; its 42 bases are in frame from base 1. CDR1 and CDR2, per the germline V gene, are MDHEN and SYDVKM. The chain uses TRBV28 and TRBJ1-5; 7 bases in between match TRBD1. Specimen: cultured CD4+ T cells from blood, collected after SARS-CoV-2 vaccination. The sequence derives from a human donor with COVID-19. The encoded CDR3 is CASSPGTVNQPQHF. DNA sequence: TGTGCCAGCAGCCCCGGGACAGTCAATCAGCCCCAGCATTTT.